These 28 T cell receptor beta chains came from one sample sequenced in a study of shared clonotypes between healthy human individuals. Terminally differentiated effector memory CD45RA+ cells were excluded by CCR7 positive selection of CD45RO-negative cells. Method: immunoSEQ multiplex PCR; TCRdb's copy keeps in-frame clones and lacks some. The table records about 2 million clones, about 95% of them present only once. Material: naive CD8+ T cells sorted from blood. The receptors stem from a man between 18 and 29 years old in good health.

This clone was found once. The chain carries TRBV9 and TRBJ2-3; D could derive from TRBD1 or TRBD2 (6 bases each). Germline assignment: CDR1 SGDLS and CDR2 YYNGEE. The CDR3 totals 16 residues. V shed 3 bases and J shed 4 bases, with 18 bases lying between them. The chain's CDR3 is CASSAAGGGPADTQYF. CDR3 nucleotide sequence: TGTGCCAGCAGCGCCGCCGGTGGGGGGCCGGCAGATACGCAGTATTTT.

This chain joins TRBV5-6 and TRBJ2-7; D is uncertain. The CDR3 runs to 13 residues. V gave up 3 bases and J gave up 4 bases, with 11 bases separating them. From germline, CDR1 is SGHDT and CDR2 YYEEEE. Here the CDR3 reads CASSSPPGYEQYF. As DNA, the CDR3 is TGTGCCAGCAGCTCCCCGCCCGGTTACGAGCAGTACTTC.

This clone was counted a single time. The CDR3 is CASSLNDRYEQYF. CDR3 in DNA: TGTGCCAGCAGCTTAAACGACCGCTACGAGCAGTACTTC. The rearrangement joins TRBV7-6 to TRBJ2-7, with D unresolved. Germline CDR1 is SGHVS and CDR2 is FNYEAQ. Between the trimmed V and J ends, which lost 2 bases and 3 bases, there was a span of 8 bases. The CDR3 contains 13 residues.

To note about this clone: This sample also contains other DNA sequences that code for the same CDR3. The CDR3 here is CASSDGYEQYF. The DNA of the CDR3 is TGCGCCAGCAGTGACGGGTACGAGCAGTACTTC. The chain combines TRBV10-1 with TRBJ2-7; D unclear. The CDR3 consists of 11 residues. Germline CDR1 and CDR2: WNHNN and SYGVQD (reference sequence). V lost 3 bases and J 4 bases, leaving 4 bases between the germline ends.

The chain links TRBV13 to TRBJ2-5, with D perhaps TRBD1 or TRBD2 (5 bases each). CDR1 and CDR2 from the germline V gene are PRHDT and FYEKMQ (reference sequence). Between the trimmed V and J ends, which lost 6 bases and 4 bases, there was a span of 15 bases. This CDR3 comprises 14 residues. Here the CDR3 DNA reads TGTGCCAGCAGAAGGTGGGGGTCGGTAGAGACCCAGTACTTC. This translates into CASRRWGSVETQYF.

The V and J genes are TRBV27 and TRBJ2-2; TRBD2 agrees at 7 bases. In germline, CDR1 is MNHEY, CDR2 SMNVEV (reference sequence). V lost 3 bases, J lost 5 bases, and 6 bases stayed unmatched. CDR3 size: 15 residues. CDR3 in DNA: TGTGCCAGCAGTTTCGGCGGGGAGGGGACCGGGGAGCTGTTTTTT. It encodes CASSFGGEGTGELFF.

This sequence joins TRBV14 and TRBJ1-1; D remains unclear. Trimming cost V 3 bases and J 10 bases, with 18 bases left between them. The CDR3 has 14 residues. Germline V CDR1 and CDR2: SGHDN, FVKESK. The CDR3 sequence is CASSHWASHRGAFF. DNA of the CDR3: TGTGCCAGCAGCCATTGGGCCTCCCATCGGGGAGCTTTCTTT.

This rearrangement joins TRBV13 to TRBJ2-1; 13 bases map to TRBD2. V dropped 4 bases and J dropped 10; count of bases not matched to a gene: 4. Looked up from germline, CDR1 is PRHDT and CDR2 is FYEKMQ (reference sequence). The CDR3 totals 14 residues. Here the CDR3 DNA reads TGTGCCAGCAGCTGGCCGGGACTAGCGGGGGAGCAGTTCTTC. Its protein is CASSWPGLAGEQFF.

This clone was recorded only once. The chain employs TRBV5-4 and TRBJ2-1, with 10 bases fitting TRBD1. The CDR3 has 16 residues. J gave up 6 bases and V 4 bases, and 10 bases lay outside the gene matches. In germline, CDR1 is SGHNT, CDR2 YYREEE (reference sequence). The CDR3: CASSNTGTGEINEQFF. The CDR3 DNA sequence: TGTGCCAGCAGCAACACCGGGACAGGGGAAATCAATGAGCAGTTCTTC.

Remarks on this clone: The sample has other DNA sequences that encode this CDR3 too. The rearrangement joins TRBV4-1 to TRBJ1-2; no clear D gene. The CDR3 loop spans 15 amino acids. Between the trimmed V and J ends, which lost 0 bases and 0 bases, there was a span of 8 bases. In germline, CDR1 is MGHRA, CDR2 YSYEKL. CDR3 bases: TGCGCCAGCAGCCAAGATTTAGGCACTAACTATGGCTACACCTTC. As protein: CASSQDLGTNYGYTF.

In this sample, this clone turned up once. The gene calls are TRBV10-1 and TRBJ2-7, with TRBD2 as a possible D gene (5 bases). Germline CDR1 reads WNHNN; CDR2 reads SYGVQD (reference sequence). The CDR3 sequence is 15 residues long. The V end lost 4 bases, the J end lost 2 bases, and 15 bases lay between the germline ends. DNA for the CDR3: TGCGCCAGCAGTGCGTCTAGTGAGGGCCCCTACGAGCAGTACTTC. It is translated as CASSASSEGPYEQYF.

This chain joins TRBV4-1 and TRBJ2-1, with 8 bases matching TRBD2. Per the germline V gene, CDR1 is MGHRA and CDR2 is YSYEKL. Trimming removed 4 bases from V and 2 bases from J; junction bases left unmatched: 4. CDR3 size: 15 residues. The CDR3 sequence: CASSPTGGAYNEQFF. CDR3 in DNA: TGCGCCAGCAGCCCGACCGGGGGGGCCTACAATGAGCAGTTCTTC.

The DNA of the CDR3 is TGTGCCAGCAGTGGTCCGGGGAGAAGCACAGATACGCAGTATTTT. This translates into CASSGPGRSTDTQYF. V usage is TRBV2 and J usage is TRBJ2-3, with D maybe TRBD2 (5 bases). CDR1 and CDR2 (germline): SNHLY, FYNNEI. This CDR3 has 15 amino acids. Trimming removed 4 bases at V and 0 bases at J, with 11 bases between. The full variable domain, completed using reference TRBV2 and TRBJ2-3, is EPEVTQTPSHQVTQMGQEVILRCVPISNHLYFYWYRQILGQKVEFLVSFYNNEISEKSEIFDDQFSVERPDGSNFTLKIRSTKLEDSAMYFCASSGPGRSTDTQYFGPGTRLTVL.

The CDR3 DNA reads TGTGCCAGCAGCACGTCGGACAGGGGAGGATTCGAGCAGTACTTC. Translating it yields CASSTSDRGGFEQYF. The chain uses TRBV13 and TRBJ2-7; TRBD1 matches 9 bases. The CDR3 has 15 residues. Germline CDR1 and CDR2: PRHDT and FYEKMQ (reference sequence). V dropped 5 bases and J dropped 6; count of bases not matched to a gene: 11.

Written as DNA, the CDR3 is TGTGCCAGCAGTTACGGGGGACTTGGGGAAAAACTGTTTTTT. Its protein product is CASSYGGLGEKLFF. The rearrangement joins TRBV6-5 to TRBJ1-4; D may be TRBD1 (5 bases). This CDR3 is 14 amino acids long. Germline-derived CDR1 and CDR2 are MNHEY and SVGAGI. The germline V and J ends were trimmed by 2 bases and 8 bases, with 12 bases remaining between them.

The chain is built from TRBV5-1 and TRBJ1-1; D is undetermined. This CDR3 has 14 amino acids. V was pared by 3 bases and J by 0 bases, with 9 bases between. The germline CDR1 and CDR2 sequences are SGHRS and YFSETQ. The CDR3 DNA reads as TGCGCCAGCAGCTGGGCCTTTATGAACACTGAAGCTTTCTTT. Translation: CASSWAFMNTEAFF. Filled out from reference TRBV5-1 and TRBJ1-1, the complete variable domain reads KAGVTQTPRYLIKTRGQQVTLSCSPISGHRSVSWYQQTPGQGLQFLFEYFSETQRNKGNFPGRFSGRQFSNSRSEMNVSTLELGDSALYLCASSWAFMNTEAFFGQGTRLTVV.

The J gene is TRBJ2-2, the V gene TRBV6-5; TRBD2 matches 7 bases. With 5 bases clipped from V and 7 bases from J, the junction kept 10 bases outside the gene matches. This CDR3 has 15 residues. Germline values: CDR1 MNHEY, CDR2 SVGAGI. Here the CDR3 DNA reads TGTGCCAGCAGTGGGGAAGGACTAGTCTACGGGGAGCTGTTTTTT. This codes for CASSGEGLVYGELFF.

The chain couples TRBV7-2 to TRBJ2-7; 10 bases line up with TRBD2. Trimming removed 5 bases from V and 4 bases from J; junction bases left unmatched: 14. The CDR3 is 17 amino acids. The germline V gene encodes CDR1 SGHTA and CDR2 FQGNSA. In nucleotides, the CDR3 is TGTGCCAGCAGCCCGAAACTACTGGCTAGCGGGAGTTACGAGCAGTACTTC. It codes for CASSPKLLASGSYEQYF. Together with reference TRBV7-2 and TRBJ2-7, the CDR3 gives the full variable domain: GAGVSQSPSNKVTEKGKDVELRCDPISGHTALYWYRQSLGQGLEFLIYFQGNSAPDKSGLPSDRFSAERTGGSVSTLTIQRTQQEDSAVYLCASSPKLLASGSYEQYFGPGTRLTVT.

A word on this clone: Other DNA variants within this sample encode the same CDR3. This chain connects TRBV5-1 to TRBJ1-6; possible D gene TRBD1, 5 bases. Trimming removed 4 bases from V and 7 bases from J, with 9 bases in between. In germline, CDR1 is SGHRS, CDR2 YFSETQ. This CDR3 is built from 13 residues. In nucleotides, the CDR3 is TGCGCCAGCAGCCTGGCAGGGAATTCACCCCTCCACTTT. Encoded protein: CASSLAGNSPLHF.

The chain links TRBV4-3 to TRBJ2-1; no reliable D call. CDR3 size: 15 residues. The V end lost 1 base, the J end lost 5 bases, and 12 bases lay between the germline ends. CDR1 is LGHNA and CDR2 is YSLEER in the germline V gene. CDR3 amino acids: CASSQVNPGHNEQFF. CDR3 nucleotide sequence: TGCGCCAGCAGCCAAGTTAACCCCGGCCACAATGAGCAGTTCTTC.

The chain is built from TRBV4-3 and TRBJ2-7, with 11 bases that match TRBD2. CDR1 LGHNA and CDR2 YSLEER come from the germline V gene. The V and J ends lost 5 bases and 5 bases, in that order; junction bases with no gene match: 5. The length of the CDR3 is 14 residues. The CDR3 DNA follows: TGCGCCAGCAGCTATACTAGCGGGAGCGACGAGCAGTACTTC. Its translation: CASSYTSGSDEQYF.

With regard to this clone: Other DNA sequences in the same sample also yield this CDR3. This chain uses TRBV6-5 with TRBJ2-1; D remains unclear. CDR1 and CDR2 from the germline V gene are MNHEY and SVGAGI. Trimming left V 0 bases short and J 2 bases short, with 11 bases between. CDR3 size: 16 residues. CDR3 region: CASSYSAGEAYNEQFF. CDR3 coding DNA: TGTGCCAGCAGTTACTCGGCAGGAGAAGCCTACAATGAGCAGTTCTTC.

J is TRBJ2-3 and V is TRBV2; the D gene is possibly TRBD2 (6 bases). V was cut by 7 bases and J by 0 bases, with 11 bases left in between. The CDR3 contains 14 residues. Germline assignment: CDR1 SNHLY and CDR2 FYNNEI. The CDR3 DNA reads TGTGCCAGCACAGGGACTTCTAGCACAGATACGCAGTATTTT. Its protein product is CASTGTSSTDTQYF.

The CDR3 region has the DNA TGTGCCAGCAGTTTATCGGGCGGCCGTGTCGAGCAGTACTTC. This codes for CASSLSGGRVEQYF. The V call is TRBV28, the J call TRBJ2-7, with D unresolved. The CDR3 covers 14 residues. CDR1 is MDHEN and CDR2 is SYDVKM in the germline V gene. V dropped 1 base and J dropped 6 bases, with 13 bases sitting between them.

The chain joins TRBV6-1 to TRBJ1-1; 8 bases are a match to TRBD1. The CDR3 runs 18 residues. The V gene's germline CDR1 is MNHNS and CDR2 SASEGT. V gave up 4 bases and J gave up 7 bases; unmatched junction bases: 20. This chain's CDR3 is CASSGLRPPLQGVDEAFF. In DNA form, the CDR3 reads TGTGCCAGCAGTGGACTACGCCCCCCTTTACAGGGGGTGGATGAAGCTTTCTTT.

This rearrangement joins TRBV27 to TRBJ2-3; TRBD1 agrees at 9 bases. This CDR3 has 16 residues. CDR1 is MNHEY and CDR2 is SMNVEV in the germline V gene (reference sequence). Trimming removed 5 bases from V and 1 base from J; junction bases left unmatched: 7. CDR3 nucleotides: TGTGCCAGCAGTGCCGGGACAGGGTGGGGCACAGATACGCAGTATTTT. Amino acid sequence: CASSAGTGWGTDTQYF.

V usage is TRBV30 and J usage is TRBJ2-7; unclear D gene. V gave up 3 bases and J gave up 1 base, with 10 bases separating them. This CDR3 has 13 amino acids. CDR1 and CDR2 (germline): GTSNPN, SVGIG (reference sequence). The CDR3 sequence is CAWRDLPSYEQYF. DNA for the CDR3: TGTGCCTGGAGGGACCTTCCGTCCTACGAGCAGTACTTC.

The J gene is TRBJ1-1, the V gene TRBV14; TRBD1 might be the D (5 bases). The CDR3 covers 15 residues. The V and J ends lost 1 base and 5 bases respectively, with 14 bases between them. The germline CDR1 and CDR2 sequences are SGHDN and FVKESK. This CDR3 reads CASSQGPGKGTEAFF. The CDR3 bases are TGTGCCAGCAGCCAAGGGCCAGGGAAGGGAACTGAAGCTTTCTTT. Complete variable domain (other parts from reference TRBV14 and TRBJ1-1): EAGVTQFPSHSVIEKGQTVTLRCDPISGHDNLYWYRRVMGKEIKFLLHFVKESKQDESGMPNNRFLAERTGGTYSTLKVQPAELEDSGVYFCASSQGPGKGTEAFFGQGTRLTVV.